This T cell receptor (beta chain) was recorded in a study of T cells in Graves' hyperthyroidism and ophthalmopathy. Study as a whole: Once the initial diagnosis was made, peripheral blood was obtained before any treatment.

Among the patients, aged 18 to 65, hyperthyroidism was newly diagnosed and had lasted under 2 months. The PBMCs studied were ones that came from 8 to 10 ml fresh peripheral blood. TCR beta CDR3 region amplification was performed from RNA transcripts. RT-PCR in the first round (using the HTBI primer set) targeted the TCR CDR3. TCRdb analysed the multiplex PCR reads with MiXCR anew, one entry per CDR3 protein. The table records around 380,000 distinct CDR3 sequences, less than 15% of them present only once. There are 16 residues in the CDR3. Trimming pared 5 bases from V and 8 bases from J, leaving 19 bases between. CDR1 MDHEN and CDR2 SYDVKM come from the germline V gene.

The origin of this receptor is a man under 40 with Graves' hyperthyroidism that later progressed to Graves' ophthalmopathy. The chain employs TRBV28 and TRBJ1-6; TRBD1 is a possible D gene (6 bases). Sequenced material: blood. CDR3 sequence (DNA): TGTGCCAGCAGTCCCCACCCACAGGGAAAGGATTCACCCCTCCACTTT. Protein product: CASSPHPQGKDSPLHF.